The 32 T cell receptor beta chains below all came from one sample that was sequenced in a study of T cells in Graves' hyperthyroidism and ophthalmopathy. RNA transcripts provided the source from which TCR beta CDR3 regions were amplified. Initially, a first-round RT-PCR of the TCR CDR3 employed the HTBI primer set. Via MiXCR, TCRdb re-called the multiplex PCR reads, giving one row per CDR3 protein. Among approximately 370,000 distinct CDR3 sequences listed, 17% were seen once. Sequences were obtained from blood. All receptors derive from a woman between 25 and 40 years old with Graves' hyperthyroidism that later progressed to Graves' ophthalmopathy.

The CDR3 region has the DNA TGCAGTGCTAGAGATAGCGGGCACGAGCAGTACTTC. Translation: CSARDSGHEQYF. The chain carries TRBV20-1 and TRBJ2-7; 7 nucleotides align to TRBD2. There are 12 residues in the CDR3. Germline V gene sequence: CDR1 DFQATT, CDR2 SNEGSKA (reference sequence). V gave up 0 bases and J gave up 5 bases; unmatched junction bases: 1.

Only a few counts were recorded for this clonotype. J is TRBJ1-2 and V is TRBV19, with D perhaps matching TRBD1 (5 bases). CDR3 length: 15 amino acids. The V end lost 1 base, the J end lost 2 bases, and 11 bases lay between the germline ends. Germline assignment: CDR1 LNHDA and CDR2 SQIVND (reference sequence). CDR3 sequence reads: CASSIAPGDNYGYTF. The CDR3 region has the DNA TGTGCCAGTAGTATAGCTCCGGGGGACAACTATGGCTACACCTTC.

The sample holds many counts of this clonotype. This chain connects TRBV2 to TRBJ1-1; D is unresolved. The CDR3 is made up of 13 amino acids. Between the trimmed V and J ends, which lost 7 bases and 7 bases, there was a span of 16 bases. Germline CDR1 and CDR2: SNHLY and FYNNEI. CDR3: CASKWGSRGEAFF. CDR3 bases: TGTGCCAGCAAGTGGGGTTCACGGGGTGAAGCTTTCTTT.

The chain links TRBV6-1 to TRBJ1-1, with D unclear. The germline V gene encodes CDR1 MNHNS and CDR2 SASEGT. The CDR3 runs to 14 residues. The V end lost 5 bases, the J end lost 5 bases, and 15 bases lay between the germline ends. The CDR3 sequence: CASSLRGEVTEAFF. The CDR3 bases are TGTGCCAGCAGTCTTCGGGGAGAGGTGACTGAAGCTTTCTTT.

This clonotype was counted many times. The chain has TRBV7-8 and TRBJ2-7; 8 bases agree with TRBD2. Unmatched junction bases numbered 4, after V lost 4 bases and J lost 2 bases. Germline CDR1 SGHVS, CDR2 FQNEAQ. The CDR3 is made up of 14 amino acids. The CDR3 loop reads CASSSPGLAYEQYF. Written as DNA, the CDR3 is TGTGCCAGCAGCTCACCGGGACTAGCCTACGAGCAGTACTTC. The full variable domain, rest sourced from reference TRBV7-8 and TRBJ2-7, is GAGVSQSPRYKVAKRGQDVALRCDPISGHVSLFWYQQALGQGPEFLTYFQNEAQLDKSGLPSDRFFAERPEGSVSTLKIQRTQQEDSAVYLCASSSPGLAYEQYFGPGTRLTVT.

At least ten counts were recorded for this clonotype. The CDR3 sequence: CASAWADYSNQPQHF. DNA for the CDR3: TGTGCCAGCGCCTGGGCGGACTATAGCAATCAGCCCCAGCATTTT. The chain joins TRBV12-3 or TRBV12-4 to TRBJ1-5; D is uncertain. This CDR3 has 15 residues. Trimming cost V 8 bases and J 0 bases, with 14 bases left between them.

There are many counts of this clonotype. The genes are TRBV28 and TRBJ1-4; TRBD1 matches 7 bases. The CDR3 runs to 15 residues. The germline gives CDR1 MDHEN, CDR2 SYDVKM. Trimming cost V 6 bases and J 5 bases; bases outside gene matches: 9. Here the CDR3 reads CASSQGGAENEKLFF. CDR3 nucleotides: TGTGCCAGCAGCCAAGGGGGCGCGGAAAATGAAAAACTGTTTTTT.

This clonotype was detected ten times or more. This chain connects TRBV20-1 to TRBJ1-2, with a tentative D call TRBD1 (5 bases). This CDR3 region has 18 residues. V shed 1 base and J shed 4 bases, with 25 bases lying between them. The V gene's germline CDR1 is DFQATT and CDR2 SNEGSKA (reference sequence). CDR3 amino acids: CSARGIVASGDHGYGYTF. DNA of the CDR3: TGCAGTGCTAGAGGAATCGTGGCCTCGGGGGATCACGGCTATGGCTACACCTTC.

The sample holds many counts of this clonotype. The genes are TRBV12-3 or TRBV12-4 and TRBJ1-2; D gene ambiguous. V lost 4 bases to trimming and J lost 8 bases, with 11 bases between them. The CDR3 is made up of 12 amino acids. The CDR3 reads CASSWGGEGYTF. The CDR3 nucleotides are TGTGCCAGCAGTTGGGGTGGTGAGGGCTACACCTTC.

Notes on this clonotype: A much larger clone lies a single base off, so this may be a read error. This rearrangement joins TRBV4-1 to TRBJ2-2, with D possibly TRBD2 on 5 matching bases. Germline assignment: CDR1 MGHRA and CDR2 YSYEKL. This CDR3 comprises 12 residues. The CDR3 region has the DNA TGCGCCAGCAGCCAAGTTGCCGGGGAGCGGTTTTTT. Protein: CASSQVAGERFF.

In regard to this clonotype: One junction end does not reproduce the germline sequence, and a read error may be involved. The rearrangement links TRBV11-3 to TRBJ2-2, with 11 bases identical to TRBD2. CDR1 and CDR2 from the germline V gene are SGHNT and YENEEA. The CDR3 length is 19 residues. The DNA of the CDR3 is TGTGCCAGCAGCTTAGCATATTGGGGACTAGCGGCGAACATCGGGGATCTGTTTTTT. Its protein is CASSLAYWGLAANIGDLFF. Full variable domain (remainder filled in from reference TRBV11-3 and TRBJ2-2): EAGVVQSPRYKIIEKKQPVAFWCNPISGHNTLYWYLQNLGQGPELLIRYENEEAVDDSQLPKDRFSAERLKGVDSTLKIQPAELGDSAVYLCASSLAYWGLAANIGDLFFGEGSRLTVL.

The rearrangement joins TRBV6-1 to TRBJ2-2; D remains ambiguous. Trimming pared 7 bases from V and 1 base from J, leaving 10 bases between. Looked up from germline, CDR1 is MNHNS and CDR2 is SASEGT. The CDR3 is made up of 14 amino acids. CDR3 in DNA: TGTGCCAGCATCTTTCCAGAGAACACCGGGGAGCTGTTTTTT. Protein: CASIFPENTGELFF.

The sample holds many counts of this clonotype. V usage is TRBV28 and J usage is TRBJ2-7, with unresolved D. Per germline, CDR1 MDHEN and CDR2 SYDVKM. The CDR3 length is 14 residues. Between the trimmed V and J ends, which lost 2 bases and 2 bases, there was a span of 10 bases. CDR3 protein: CASSLRQAPYEQYF. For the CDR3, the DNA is TGTGCCAGCAGTTTACGTCAGGCCCCCTACGAGCAGTACTTC.

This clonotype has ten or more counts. CDR3 amino acids: CASSPPGESNQPQHF. CDR3 nucleotide sequence: TGTGCCAGCAGTCCCCCCGGAGAGAGCAATCAGCCCCAGCATTTT. The V call is TRBV12-3 or TRBV12-4, the J call TRBJ1-5; D ambiguous. Trimming pared 5 bases from V and 1 base from J, leaving 12 bases between. The CDR3 has 15 residues.

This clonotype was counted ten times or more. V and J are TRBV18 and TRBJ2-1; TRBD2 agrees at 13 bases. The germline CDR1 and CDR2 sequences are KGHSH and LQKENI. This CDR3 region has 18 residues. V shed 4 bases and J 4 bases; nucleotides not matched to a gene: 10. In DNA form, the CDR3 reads TGTGCCAGCTCACTTACTAGCGGGAGGGCCCCCGCTTACAATGAGCAGTTCTTC. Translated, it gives CASSLTSGRAPAYNEQFF.

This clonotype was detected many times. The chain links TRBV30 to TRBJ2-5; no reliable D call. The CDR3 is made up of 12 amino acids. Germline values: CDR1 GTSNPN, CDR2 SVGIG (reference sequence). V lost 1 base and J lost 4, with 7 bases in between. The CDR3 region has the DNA TGTGCCTGGAGTGGGACCCTAGAGACCCAGTACTTC. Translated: CAWSGTLETQYF.

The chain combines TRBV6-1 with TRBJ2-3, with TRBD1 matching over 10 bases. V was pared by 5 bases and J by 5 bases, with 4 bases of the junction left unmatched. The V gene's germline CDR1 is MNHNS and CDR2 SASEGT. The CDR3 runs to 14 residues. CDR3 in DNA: TGTGCCAGCAGTTCTGACAGGGGGCAAGATACGCAGTATTTT. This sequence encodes CASSSDRGQDTQYF.

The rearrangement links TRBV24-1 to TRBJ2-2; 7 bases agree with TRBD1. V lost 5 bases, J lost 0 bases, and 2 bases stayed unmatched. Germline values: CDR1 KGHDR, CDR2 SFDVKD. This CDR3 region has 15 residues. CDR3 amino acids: CATSVTGTNTGELFF. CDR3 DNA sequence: TGTGCCACCAGTGTGACAGGGACGAACACCGGGGAGCTGTTTTTT.

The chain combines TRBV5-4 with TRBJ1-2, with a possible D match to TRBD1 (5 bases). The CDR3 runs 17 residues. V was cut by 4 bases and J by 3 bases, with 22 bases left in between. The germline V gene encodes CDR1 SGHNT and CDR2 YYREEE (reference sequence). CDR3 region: CASSIGAWAARDYGYTF. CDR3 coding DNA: TGTGCCAGCAGCATCGGGGCATGGGCCGCTCGGGACTATGGCTACACCTTC.

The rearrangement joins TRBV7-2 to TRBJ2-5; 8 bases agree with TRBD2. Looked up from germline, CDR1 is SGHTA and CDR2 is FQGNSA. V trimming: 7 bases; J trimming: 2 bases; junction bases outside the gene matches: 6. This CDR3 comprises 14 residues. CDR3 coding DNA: TGTGCCAGCACCCCGGGGGGGCGGCAAGAGACCCAGTACTTC. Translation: CASTPGGRQETQYF.

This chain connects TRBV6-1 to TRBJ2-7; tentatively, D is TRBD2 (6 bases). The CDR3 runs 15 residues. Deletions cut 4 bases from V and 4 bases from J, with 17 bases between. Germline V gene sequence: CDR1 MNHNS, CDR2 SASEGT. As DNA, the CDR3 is TGTGCCAGCAGTGCCGATCGGGAGTCCGGGTACGAGCAGTACTTC. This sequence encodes CASSADRESGYEQYF.

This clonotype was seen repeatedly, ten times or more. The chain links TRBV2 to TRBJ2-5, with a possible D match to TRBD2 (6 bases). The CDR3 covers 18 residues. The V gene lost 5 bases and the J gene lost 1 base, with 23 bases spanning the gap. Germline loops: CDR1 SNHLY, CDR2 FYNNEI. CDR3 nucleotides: TGTGCCAGCAGTTCCCCCCGCAAGCGCGGGGAGCTCCAAGAGACCCAGTACTTC. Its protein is CASSSPRKRGELQETQYF.

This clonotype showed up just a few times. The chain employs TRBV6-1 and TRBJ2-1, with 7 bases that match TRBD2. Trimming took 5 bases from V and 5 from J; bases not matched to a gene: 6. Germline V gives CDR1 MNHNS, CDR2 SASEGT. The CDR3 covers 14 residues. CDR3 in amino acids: CASSFLRGNNEQFF. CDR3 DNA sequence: TGTGCCAGCAGTTTCTTGCGGGGGAACAATGAGCAGTTCTTC.

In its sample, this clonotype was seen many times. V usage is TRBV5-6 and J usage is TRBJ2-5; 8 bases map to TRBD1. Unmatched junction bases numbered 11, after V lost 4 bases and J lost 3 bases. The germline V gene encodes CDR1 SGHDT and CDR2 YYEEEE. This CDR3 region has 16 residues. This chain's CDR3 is CASSARGRSRKETQYF. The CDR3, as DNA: TGTGCCAGCAGCGCCAGGGGGCGGTCACGAAAAGAGACCCAGTACTTC. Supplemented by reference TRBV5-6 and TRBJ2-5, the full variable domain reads DAGVTQSPTHLIKTRGQQVTLRCSPKSGHDTVSWYQQALGQGPQFIFQYYEEEERQRGNFPDRFSGHQFPNYSSELNVNALLLGDSALYLCASSARGRSRKETQYFGPGTRLLVL.

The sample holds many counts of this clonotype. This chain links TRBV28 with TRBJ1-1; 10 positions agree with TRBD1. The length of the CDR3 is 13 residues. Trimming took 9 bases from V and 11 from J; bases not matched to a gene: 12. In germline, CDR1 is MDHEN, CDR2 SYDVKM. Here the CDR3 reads CARKELGQGSAFF. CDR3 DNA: TGTGCCAGGAAAGAATTGGGACAGGGGAGCGCTTTCTTT.

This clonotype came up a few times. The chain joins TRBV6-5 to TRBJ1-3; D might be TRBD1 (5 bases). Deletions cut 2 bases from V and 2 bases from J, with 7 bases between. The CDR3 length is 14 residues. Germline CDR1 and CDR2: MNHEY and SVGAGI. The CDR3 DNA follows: TGTGCCAGCAGTTACGCAGGGCCTGGAAACACCATATATTTT. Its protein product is CASSYAGPGNTIYF.

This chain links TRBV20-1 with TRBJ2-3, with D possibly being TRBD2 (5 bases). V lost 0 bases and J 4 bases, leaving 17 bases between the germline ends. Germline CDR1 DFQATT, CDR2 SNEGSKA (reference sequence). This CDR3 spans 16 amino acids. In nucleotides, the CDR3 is TGCAGTGCTAGAGATCCCCTAGCTAACATTCCAGATACGCAGTATTTT. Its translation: CSARDPLANIPDTQYF.

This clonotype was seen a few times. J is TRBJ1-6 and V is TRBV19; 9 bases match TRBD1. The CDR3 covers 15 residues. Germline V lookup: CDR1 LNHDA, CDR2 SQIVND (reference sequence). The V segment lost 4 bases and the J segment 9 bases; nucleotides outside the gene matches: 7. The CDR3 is CASSRGQGTASPLHF. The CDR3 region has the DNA TGTGCCAGTAGTAGGGGACAGGGTACGGCTTCACCCCTCCACTTT. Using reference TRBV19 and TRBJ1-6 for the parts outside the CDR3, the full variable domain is DGGITQSPKYLFRKEGQNVTLSCEQNLNHDAMYWYRQDPGQGLRLIYYSQIVNDFQKGDIAEGYSVSREKKESFPLTVTSAQKNPTAFYLCASSRGQGTASPLHFGNGTRLTVT.

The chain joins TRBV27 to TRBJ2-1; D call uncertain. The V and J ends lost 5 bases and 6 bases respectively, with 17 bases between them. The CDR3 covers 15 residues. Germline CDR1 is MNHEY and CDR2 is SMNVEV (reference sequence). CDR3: CASSALLVRSNEQFF. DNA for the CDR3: TGTGCCAGCAGTGCCCTACTTGTGAGGTCCAATGAGCAGTTCTTC.

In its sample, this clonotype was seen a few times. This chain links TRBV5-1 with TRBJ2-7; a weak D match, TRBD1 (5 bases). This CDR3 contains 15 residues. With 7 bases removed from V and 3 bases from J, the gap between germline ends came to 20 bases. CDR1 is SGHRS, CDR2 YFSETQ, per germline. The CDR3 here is CASASTPLQGYEQYF. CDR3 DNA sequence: TGCGCCAGCGCCTCCACGCCCCTCCAGGGCTACGAGCAGTACTTC.

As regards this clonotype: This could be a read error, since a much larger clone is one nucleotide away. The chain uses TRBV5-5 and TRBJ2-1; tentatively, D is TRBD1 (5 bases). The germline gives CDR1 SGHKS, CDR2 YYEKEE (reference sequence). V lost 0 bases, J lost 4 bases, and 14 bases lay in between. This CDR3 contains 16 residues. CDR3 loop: CASSLVGLGRYNEQFF. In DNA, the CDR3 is TGTGCCAGCAGCTTGGTGGGGCTGGGGCGTTACAATGAGCAGTTCTTC.

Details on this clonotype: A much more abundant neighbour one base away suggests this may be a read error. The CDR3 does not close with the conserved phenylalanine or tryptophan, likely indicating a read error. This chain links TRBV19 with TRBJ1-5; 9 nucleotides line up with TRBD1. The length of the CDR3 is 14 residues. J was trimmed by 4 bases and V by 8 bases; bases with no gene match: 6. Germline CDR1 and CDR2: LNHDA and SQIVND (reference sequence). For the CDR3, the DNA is TGTGCCAGTTCCGGGACAGGGTGGAATCAGCCCCAGCATCTT. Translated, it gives CASSGTGWNQPQHL.